The 26 T cell receptor beta chains below all came from one sample that was sequenced in a study of T cells in women clearing cervical HPV infection. Using immunoSEQ multiplex PCR, the repertoire was profiled, and TCRdb retains in-frame clones only, with some absent. The sample includes 30,000 to 45,000 clones. Material: blood buffy coat. The receptors shown here come from a woman between 18 and 75 years old with a cervical HPV16 infection that either progressed to CIN3+ or cleared (not recorded which).

For this clone: The read terminates 3 residues ahead of where the CDR3 ends, so the germline J gene completes it. The chain employs TRBV2 and TRBJ2-3, with TRBD2 as a possible D gene (6 bases). This CDR3 has 14 residues. Trimming stripped 8 bases from V and 2 bases from J, with 14 bases between. Germline lookup yields CDR1 SNHLY and CDR2 FYNNEI. CDR3 sequence reads: CASSPGLTTDTQYF. The sequenced CDR3 bases are TGTGCCAGCTCCCCTGGACTAACCACAGATACG.

Details on this clone: The missing CDR3 end, 3 residues past where the read stops, is filled in from the germline J gene. The chain uses TRBV18 and TRBJ2-5, with D unresolved. The V end was cut by 2 bases, the J end by 2 bases, with 9 bases between. The CDR3 length is 14 residues. The germline V gene has CDR1 KGHSH and CDR2 LQKENI. The CDR3 region is CASSPGRFQETQYF. The part of the CDR3 DNA that was read is TGTGCCAGCTCACCAGGTAGATTTCAAGAGACC.

In the case of this clone: The read ends 3 residues before the CDR3 terminus; that terminus is restored from the germline J gene. The J gene is TRBJ1-1, the V gene TRBV5-1; the D gene is possibly TRBD1 (6 bases). CDR1 and CDR2 (germline): SGHRS, YFSETQ. The CDR3 has 16 residues. V dropped 1 base and J dropped 1 base, with 14 bases sitting between them. CDR3 bases read: TGCGCCAGCAGCTTGTCTCTGGACAGAAAGAACACTGAA. Its protein product is CASSLSLDRKNTE. The full CDR3 protein reads CASSLSLDRKNTEAFF.

About this clone itself: The read terminates 3 residues before the CDR3 end, so the remaining end is supplied by the germline J gene. The V gene is TRBV5-6, the J gene TRBJ2-2, with TRBD1 identical over 7 bases. The germline gives CDR1 SGHDT, CDR2 YYEEEE. The CDR3 runs to 14 residues. The chain's CDR3 is CASSLEGAGSPLFF. The DNA read from the CDR3 is TGTGCCAGCAGCTTGGAGGGGGCAGGTTCACCG.

A word on this clone: From the germline J gene comes the end of the CDR3, since the read stops 3 residues before it. V is TRBV12-3 or TRBV12-4 and J is TRBJ2-7, with 10 nucleotides matching TRBD2. This CDR3 contains 16 residues. The trim removed 6 bases at V and 5 bases at J, leaving 13 bases unmatched. The sequenced part of the CDR3 DNA is TGTGCCAGCAGGGGTACCGAGCGGGGGGGCCCCCACGAG. This gives the protein CASRGTERGGPHE. The full-length CDR3 reads as CASRGTERGGPHEQYF.

Comments on this clone: The read ends 3 residues early relative to the CDR3; the germline J gene fills the gap. This chain joins TRBV20-1 and TRBJ1-2, with D possibly matching TRBD1 (5 bases). The CDR3 contains 12 residues. Germline V gives CDR1 DFQATT, CDR2 SNEGSKA (reference sequence). CDR3 DNA (partial): TGCAGTGCTAGAGAAACAGGAGGGGGC. Residues: CSARETGGG. The CDR3 in its entirety is CSARETGGGYTF.

Comment on this clone: The read terminates 3 residues before the CDR3 end, so the remaining end is supplied by the germline J gene. The chain combines TRBV6-2 or TRBV6-3 with TRBJ1-5, with 12 bases that match TRBD1. Germline lookup yields CDR1 MNHEY and CDR2 SVGEGT. The CDR3 runs 17 residues. V lost 1 base and J lost 6; bases outside the gene matches: 7. CDR3 DNA, as far as it was read: TGTGCCAGCAGTTACTGGGGACAGGGGGCGCGTGGTCAGCCC. Protein product: CASSYWGQGARGQP. The whole CDR3 protein reads CASSYWGQGARGQPQHF.

Of note for this clone: The missing CDR3 end, 3 residues past where the read stops, is filled in from the germline J gene. V and J are TRBV29-1 and TRBJ1-2; D gene unclear. The CDR3 totals 13 residues. In germline, CDR1 is SQVTM, CDR2 ANQGSEA. CDR3 loop: CSVGAGAYNEYTF. The part of the CDR3 DNA that was read is TGCAGCGTTGGAGCGGGAGCCTACAATGAG.

Turning to this clone: Read coverage stops 3 residues before the CDR3 terminus; the germline J gene supplies the remainder. The gene calls are TRBV20-1 and TRBJ2-1; D may be TRBD2 (5 bases). Per germline, CDR1 DFQATT and CDR2 SNEGSKA (reference sequence). The V gene lost 3 bases and the J gene lost 5 bases, with 11 bases spanning the gap. The CDR3 extends over 13 amino acids. The CDR3 here is CSASPGFDNEQFF. The DNA read from the CDR3 is TGCAGTGCTAGCCCGGGGTTCGACAATGAG.

A note on this clone: The read stops 3 residues short of the end of the CDR3; the missing end is completed from the germline J gene. The V gene is TRBV7-3, the J gene TRBJ2-7; D is perhaps TRBD2 (6 bases). Germline V gene lookup returns CDR1 SGHTA and CDR2 FQGTGA. Deletions cut 5 bases from V and 2 bases from J, with 10 bases between. This CDR3 contains 13 residues. CDR3: CASSGRLAYEQYF. CDR3 bases read: TGTGCCAGCAGCGGACGACTAGCCTACGAG.

In regard to this clone: Read coverage stops 3 residues before the CDR3 terminus; the germline J gene supplies the remainder. The genes are TRBV5-1 and TRBJ2-7; D unclear. Germline V gene sequence: CDR1 SGHRS, CDR2 YFSETQ. The length of the CDR3 is 15 residues. V gave up 2 bases and J gave up 6 bases, with 18 bases separating them. The sequenced CDR3 bases are TGCGCCAGCAGCTTCCGTGCGGCCCGACTCAGCGAG. It codes for CASSFRAARLSE. The CDR3 as a whole reads CASSFRAARLSEQYF.

On this clone: The observed sequence ends 3 residues before the CDR3 terminus, with the missing tail filled in from the germline J gene. The genes are TRBV5-1 and TRBJ1-2; 7 bases are shared with TRBD1. This CDR3 is 16 amino acids long. CDR1 is SGHRS, CDR2 YFSETQ, per germline. The J segment lost 1 base and the V segment lost 0 bases, leaving 6 bases of the junction unmatched. CDR3 in amino acids: CASSLGLQGRNYGYTF. Incomplete CDR3 DNA: TGCGCCAGCAGCTTGGGGTTACAGGGGCGTAACTATGGC.

As regards this clone: The read gets to within 3 residues of the CDR3 end, and the germline J gene fills in the rest. The chain carries TRBV18 and TRBJ2-7, with TRBD1 identical over 11 bases. V lost 3 bases and J lost 3; bases outside the gene matches: 4. The CDR3 contains 15 residues. The germline CDR1 and CDR2 sequences are KGHSH and LQKENI. Incomplete CDR3 DNA: TGTGCCAGCTCACCCCGGACAGGGGGCGGCTACGAG. It encodes CASSPRTGGGYE. The complete CDR3 sequence is CASSPRTGGGYEQYF.

Turning to this clone: The read falls 3 residues short of the CDR3 end, and the missing part is taken from the germline J gene. The J gene is TRBJ1-2, the V gene TRBV4-2; D uncertain. Germline values: CDR1 LGHNA, CDR2 YNFKEQ. V lost 0 bases to trimming and J lost 1 base, with 9 bases between them. The CDR3 covers 15 residues. CDR3 amino acids: CASSQELGSNYGYTF. The part of the CDR3 DNA that was read is TGTGCCAGCAGCCAAGAGTTGGGCAGTAACTATGGC.

In regard to this clone: The read terminates 3 residues before the CDR3 end, so the remaining end is supplied by the germline J gene. The chain links TRBV11-2 to TRBJ2-3, with no clear D. V lost 2 bases and J lost 2, with 11 bases in between. Germline lookup yields CDR1 SGHAT and CDR2 FQNNGV. This CDR3 region has 15 residues. The DNA read from the CDR3 is TGTGCCAGCAGCTTAACCATACAGTACACAGATACG. Its protein product is CASSLTIQYTDT. The whole CDR3 protein is CASSLTIQYTDTQYF. The entire variable domain, with the rest obtained from reference TRBV11-2 and TRBJ2-3, is as follows: EAGVAQSPRYKIIEKRQSVAFWCNPISGHATLYWYQQILGQGPKLLIQFQNNGVVDDSQLPKDRFSAERLKGVDSTLKIQPAKLEDSAVYLCASSLTIQYTDTQYFGPGTRLTVL.

As to this clone: The sequence runs out 3 residues before the end of the CDR3; the remainder is reconstructed from the germline J gene. The rearrangement uses TRBV30 and TRBJ1-3; weak D call: TRBD1 (6 bases). Trimming left V 1 base short and J 4 bases short, with 17 bases between. CDR1 and CDR2 from the germline V gene are GTSNPN and SVGIG (reference sequence). The CDR3 contains 16 residues. The CDR3 here is CAWSGGRGRSGNTIYF. CDR3 DNA, as far as it was read: TGTGCCTGGAGTGGCGGCAGGGGAAGATCCGGAAACACC.

Of note for this clone: Read coverage stops 3 residues before the CDR3 terminus; the germline J gene supplies the remainder. This rearrangement joins TRBV14 to TRBJ2-7, with no clear D. CDR1 SGHDN and CDR2 FVKESK come from the germline V gene. V lost 8 bases and J lost 2, with 16 bases in between. This CDR3 comprises 14 residues. Incomplete CDR3 DNA: TGTGCCAGCCATTCGAGCGTCTGGCCCTACGAG. It codes for CASHSSVWPYE. The CDR3 as a whole reads CASHSSVWPYEQYF.

The part of the CDR3 DNA that was read is TGTGCCAGCAGTCACACATACGAA. Its translation: CASSHTYE. The entire CDR3 is CASSHTYEAFF. This rearrangement joins TRBV28 to TRBJ1-1; D is uncertain. The sequenced fragment ends 3 residues before the CDR3 boundary, so the rest is inferred from the germline J gene. This CDR3 spans 11 amino acids. Germline V CDR1 and CDR2: MDHEN, SYDVKM.

On this clone: From the germline J gene comes the end of the CDR3, since the read stops 3 residues before it. The gene calls are TRBV11-2 and TRBJ1-1, with no clear D. CDR1 SGHAT and CDR2 FQNNGV come from the germline V gene. The ends were cut back, 4 bases at V and 3 bases at J, with 12 bases in the middle. The CDR3 sequence is 14 residues long. CDR3 in amino acids: CASSYLFEDTEAFF. The DNA read from the CDR3 is TGTGCCAGCAGCTACCTGTTCGAGGACACTGAA.

For this clone: With the read ending 3 residues before the CDR3 end, the germline J gene is used to fill in that end. This chain uses TRBV7-9 with TRBJ1-4, with D hard to call. V was pared by 5 bases and J by 7 bases, with 17 bases between. Germline-derived CDR1 and CDR2 are SEHNR and FQNEAQ (reference sequence). The CDR3 runs 15 residues. CDR3 DNA, as far as it was read: TGTGCCAGCAGCCCCCCCGAGCGGCTAAGTGAAAAA. It yields the protein CASSPPERLSEK. The full CDR3 protein reads CASSPPERLSEKLFF.

Points on this clone: The CDR3 end lies 3 residues beyond the end of the read and is filled in from the germline J gene. The chain couples TRBV5-4 to TRBJ1-1; D remains ambiguous. The CDR3 spans 13 residues. Germline values: CDR1 SGHNT, CDR2 YYREEE (reference sequence). The V gene lost 7 bases and the J gene lost 3 bases, with 13 bases spanning the gap. CDR3 loop: CASFSPSYTEAFF. CDR3 bases read: TGTGCCAGCTTCTCCCCCAGTTACACTGAA.

Comment on this clone: The read halts 3 residues ahead of the CDR3 end, with the missing end drawn from the germline J gene. The chain carries TRBV7-7 and TRBJ2-5; 10 bases map to TRBD2. This CDR3 region has 17 residues. Germline CDR1 SSHAT, CDR2 FNYEAQ (reference sequence). Trimming at V came to 1 base and at J to 5 bases, leaving 10 bases not matched to a gene. CDR3: CASSLGQTSGFGETQYF. CDR3 bases read: TGTGCCAGCAGCTTAGGCCAGACTAGCGGGTTTGGCGAGACC. The whole variable domain, remainder taken from reference TRBV7-7 and TRBJ2-5, is GAGVSQSPRYKVTKRGQDVTLRCDPISSHATLYWYQQALGQGPEFLTYFNYEAQPDKSGLPSDRFSAERPEGSISTLTIQRTEQRDSAMYRCASSLGQTSGFGETQYFGPGTRLLVL.

On this clone itself: The read stops 3 residues short of the end of the CDR3; the missing end is completed from the germline J gene. The V gene is TRBV28, the J gene TRBJ2-2, with 10 bases lining up with TRBD2. V trimming: 3 bases; J trimming: 4 bases; junction bases outside the gene matches: 8. Germline V lookup: CDR1 MDHEN, CDR2 SYDVKM. The CDR3 sequence is 17 residues long. The sequenced CDR3 bases are TGTGCCAGCAGTTTTAGGACTAGCGGAGTGAGCACCGGGGAG. This sequence encodes CASSFRTSGVSTGE. The whole CDR3 region reads CASSFRTSGVSTGELFF.

The DNA read from the CDR3 is TGCAGCGGGAGAGGGACAGGGGGCAGGGGC. It encodes CSGRGTGGRG. The full CDR3 protein is CSGRGTGGRGYTF. The chain recombines TRBV29-1 with TRBJ1-2; 12 nucleotides match TRBD1. The read stops 3 residues short of the end of the CDR3; the missing end is completed from the germline J gene. The length of the CDR3 is 13 residues. Germline CDR1 reads SQVTM; CDR2 reads ANQGSEA.

Worth noting for this clone: The read stops 3 residues short of the end of the CDR3; the missing end is completed from the germline J gene. V usage is TRBV5-1 and J usage is TRBJ1-1; 8 nucleotides align to TRBD1. The CDR3 covers 15 residues. CDR1 is SGHRS and CDR2 is YFSETQ in the germline V gene. V lost 4 bases to trimming and J lost 0 bases; unmatched junction nucleotides: 5. CDR3 DNA, as far as it was read: TGCGCCAGCAGCCAGACAGGGGCTATGAACACTGAA. Its translation: CASSQTGAMNTE. The full CDR3 is CASSQTGAMNTEAFF.

About this clone: Read sequence stops 3 residues before the CDR3 end, and the germline J gene provides the missing end. The chain recombines TRBV20-1 with TRBJ2-7, with 15 bases that match TRBD2. The CDR3 runs 14 residues. CDR1 and CDR2 from the germline V gene are DFQATT and SNEGSKA (reference sequence). V lost 5 bases, J lost 6 bases, and 5 bases stayed unmatched. The CDR3 spells CSAVRTSGRVEQYF. The sequenced CDR3 bases are TGCAGTGCTGTAAGGACTAGCGGGAGGGTCGAG.